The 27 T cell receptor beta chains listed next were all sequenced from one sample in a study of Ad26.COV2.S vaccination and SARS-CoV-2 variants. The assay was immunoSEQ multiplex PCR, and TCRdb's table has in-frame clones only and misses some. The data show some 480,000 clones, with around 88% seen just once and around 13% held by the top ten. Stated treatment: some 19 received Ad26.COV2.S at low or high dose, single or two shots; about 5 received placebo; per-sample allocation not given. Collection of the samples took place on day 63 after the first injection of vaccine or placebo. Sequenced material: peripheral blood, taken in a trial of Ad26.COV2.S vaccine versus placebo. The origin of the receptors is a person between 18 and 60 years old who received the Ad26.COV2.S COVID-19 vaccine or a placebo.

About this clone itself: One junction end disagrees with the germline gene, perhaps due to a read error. The CDR3 loop reads CASSPTPRVLTSFEQYF. The CDR3 DNA is TGTGCCAGCAGCCCTACTCCCAGGGTTCTAACCTCCTTCGAGCAGTACTTC. The rearrangement joins TRBV9 to TRBJ2-7; possibly TRBD1 for D (5 bases). Germline loops: CDR1 SGDLS, CDR2 YYNGEE. The CDR3 extends over 17 amino acids.

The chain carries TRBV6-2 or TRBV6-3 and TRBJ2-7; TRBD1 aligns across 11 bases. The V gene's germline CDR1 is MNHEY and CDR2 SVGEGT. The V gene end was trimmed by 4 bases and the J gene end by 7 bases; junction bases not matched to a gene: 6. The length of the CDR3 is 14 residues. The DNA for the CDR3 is TGTGCCAGCAGTTTGGGACAGGGGGAGAGGGAGCAGTACTTC. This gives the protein CASSLGQGEREQYF.

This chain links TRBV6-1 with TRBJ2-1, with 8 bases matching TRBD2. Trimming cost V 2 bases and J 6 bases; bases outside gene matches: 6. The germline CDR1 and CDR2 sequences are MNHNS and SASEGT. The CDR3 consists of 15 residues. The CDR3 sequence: CASSEPGLAVNEQFF. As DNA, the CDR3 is TGTGCCAGCAGTGAACCAGGACTAGCAGTCAATGAGCAGTTCTTC.

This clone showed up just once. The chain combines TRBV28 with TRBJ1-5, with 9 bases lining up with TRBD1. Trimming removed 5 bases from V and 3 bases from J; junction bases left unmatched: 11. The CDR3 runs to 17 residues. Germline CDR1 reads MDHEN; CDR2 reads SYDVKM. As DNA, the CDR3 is TGTGCCAGCAGTCTCCGACAGGGGGGACTTTTCAATCAGCCCCAGCATTTT. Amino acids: CASSLRQGGLFNQPQHF. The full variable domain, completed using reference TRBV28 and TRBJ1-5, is DVKVTQSSRYLVKRTGEKVFLECVQDMDHENMFWYRQDPGLGLRLIYFSYDVKMKEKGDIPEGYSVSREKKERFSLILESASTNQTSMYLCASSLRQGGLFNQPQHFGDGTRLSIL.

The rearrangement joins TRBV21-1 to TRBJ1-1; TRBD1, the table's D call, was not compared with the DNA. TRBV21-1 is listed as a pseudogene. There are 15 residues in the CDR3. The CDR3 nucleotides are TGTGCCAGCAGCAGACAGGGGGCGCCGAACACTGAAGCTTTCTTT. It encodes CASSRQGAPNTEAFF.

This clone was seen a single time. The CDR3 region has the DNA TGTGCCAGCACCGGACTAGCGGGAGGGTCGGGCGAGCAGTACTTC. It translates to CASTGLAGGSGEQYF. V gene TRBV2 combines with J gene TRBJ2-7; 15 bases line up with TRBD2. This CDR3 has 15 amino acids. Trimming removed 7 bases from V and 6 bases from J; junction bases left unmatched: 7. The germline V gene has CDR1 SNHLY and CDR2 FYNNEI.

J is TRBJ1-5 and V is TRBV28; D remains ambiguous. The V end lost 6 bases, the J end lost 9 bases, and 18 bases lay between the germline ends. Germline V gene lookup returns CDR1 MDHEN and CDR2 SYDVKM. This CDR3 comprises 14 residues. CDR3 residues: CASSSTPRGSPQHF. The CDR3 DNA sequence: TGTGCCAGCAGCTCGACCCCACGGGGATCGCCCCAGCATTTT.

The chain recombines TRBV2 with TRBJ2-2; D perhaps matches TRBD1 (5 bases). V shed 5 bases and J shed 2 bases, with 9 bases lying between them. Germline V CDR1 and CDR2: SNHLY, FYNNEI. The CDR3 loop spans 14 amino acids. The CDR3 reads CASSITGNTGELFF. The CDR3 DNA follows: TGTGCCAGCAGTATAACAGGAAACACCGGGGAGCTGTTTTTT. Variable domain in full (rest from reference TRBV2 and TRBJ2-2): EPEVTQTPSHQVTQMGQEVILRCVPISNHLYFYWYRQILGQKVEFLVSFYNNEISEKSEIFDDQFSVERPDGSNFTLKIRSTKLEDSAMYFCASSITGNTGELFFGEGSRLTVL.

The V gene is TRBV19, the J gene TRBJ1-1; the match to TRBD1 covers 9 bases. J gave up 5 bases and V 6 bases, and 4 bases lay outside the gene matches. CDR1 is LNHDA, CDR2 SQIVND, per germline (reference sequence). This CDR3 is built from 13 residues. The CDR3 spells CASSHRGRTEAFF. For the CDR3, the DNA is TGTGCCAGTAGCCACAGGGGGCGTACTGAAGCTTTCTTT.

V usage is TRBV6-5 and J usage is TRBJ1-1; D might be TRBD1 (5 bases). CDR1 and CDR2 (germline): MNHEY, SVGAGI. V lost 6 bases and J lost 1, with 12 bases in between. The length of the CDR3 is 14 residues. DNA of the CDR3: TGTGCCAGCAGGAACACCGGGGGGAACACTGAAGCTTTCTTT. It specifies CASRNTGGNTEAFF.

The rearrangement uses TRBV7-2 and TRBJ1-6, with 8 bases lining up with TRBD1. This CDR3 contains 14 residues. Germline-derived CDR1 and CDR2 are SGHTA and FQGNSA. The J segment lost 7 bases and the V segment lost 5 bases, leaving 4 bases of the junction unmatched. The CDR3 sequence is CASSVTGGNSPLHF. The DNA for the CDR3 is TGTGCCAGCAGCGTAACAGGGGGAAATTCACCCCTCCACTTT.

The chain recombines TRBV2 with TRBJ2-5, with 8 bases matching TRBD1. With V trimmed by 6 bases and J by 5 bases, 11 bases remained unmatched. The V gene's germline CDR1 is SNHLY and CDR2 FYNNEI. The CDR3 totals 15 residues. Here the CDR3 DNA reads TGTGCCAGCAGATACTTGGGGACAGGTTCCGAGACCCAGTACTTC. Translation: CASRYLGTGSETQYF.

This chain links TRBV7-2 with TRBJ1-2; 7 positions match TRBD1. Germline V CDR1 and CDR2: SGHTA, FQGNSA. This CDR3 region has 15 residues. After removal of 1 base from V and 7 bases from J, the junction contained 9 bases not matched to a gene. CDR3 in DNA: TGTGCCAGCAGCTTAGAGTCTGTCACAGGGGCTGGCTACACCTTC. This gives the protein CASSLESVTGAGYTF.

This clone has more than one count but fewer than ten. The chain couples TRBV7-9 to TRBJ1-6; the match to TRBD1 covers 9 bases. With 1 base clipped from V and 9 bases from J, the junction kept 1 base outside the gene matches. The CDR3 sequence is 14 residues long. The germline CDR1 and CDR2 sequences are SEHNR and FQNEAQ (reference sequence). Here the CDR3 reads CASSLGTGVSPLHF. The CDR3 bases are TGTGCCAGCAGCTTAGGGACAGGGGTTTCACCCCTCCACTTT.

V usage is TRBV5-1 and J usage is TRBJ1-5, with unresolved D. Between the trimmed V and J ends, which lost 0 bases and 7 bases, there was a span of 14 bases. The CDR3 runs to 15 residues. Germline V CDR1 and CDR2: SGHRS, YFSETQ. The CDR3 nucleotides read TGCGCCAGCAGCTTGGTGGATGCTTCAAGCCAGCCCCAGCATTTT. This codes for CASSLVDASSQPQHF.

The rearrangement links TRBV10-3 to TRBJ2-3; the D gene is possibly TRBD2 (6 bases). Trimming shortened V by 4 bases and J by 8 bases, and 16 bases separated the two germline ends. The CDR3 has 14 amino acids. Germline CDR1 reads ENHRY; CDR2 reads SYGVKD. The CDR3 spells CAISGEANSGTQYF. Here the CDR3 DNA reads TGTGCCATCAGTGGGGAGGCGAACTCGGGTACGCAGTATTTT.

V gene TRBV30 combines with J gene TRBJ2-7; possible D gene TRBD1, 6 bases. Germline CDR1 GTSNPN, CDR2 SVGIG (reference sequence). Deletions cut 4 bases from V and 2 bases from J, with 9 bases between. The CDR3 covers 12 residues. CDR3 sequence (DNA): TGTGCCTGGAACAGGGCAACCTACGAGCAGTACTTC. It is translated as CAWNRATYEQYF.

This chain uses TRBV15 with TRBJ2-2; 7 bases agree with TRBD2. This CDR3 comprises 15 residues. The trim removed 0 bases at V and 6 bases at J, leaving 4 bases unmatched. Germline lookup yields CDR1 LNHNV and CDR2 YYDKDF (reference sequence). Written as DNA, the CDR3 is TGTGCCACCAGCAGAGATGTTGGGGGGGCCGGGGAGCTGTTTTTT. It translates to CATSRDVGGAGELFF.

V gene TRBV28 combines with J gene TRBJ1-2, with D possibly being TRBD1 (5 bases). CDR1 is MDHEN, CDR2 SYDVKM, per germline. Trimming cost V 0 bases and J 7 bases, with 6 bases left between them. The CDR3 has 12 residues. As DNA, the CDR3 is TGTGCCAGCAGTTTATGGGGGGGTGGCTACACCTTC. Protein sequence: CASSLWGGGYTF.

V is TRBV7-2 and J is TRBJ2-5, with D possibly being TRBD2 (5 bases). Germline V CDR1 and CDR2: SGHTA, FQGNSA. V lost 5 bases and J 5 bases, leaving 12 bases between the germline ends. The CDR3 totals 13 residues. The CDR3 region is CASSRVGGETQYF. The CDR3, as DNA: TGTGCCAGCAGCCGGGTCGGCGGGGAGACCCAGTACTTC.

The CDR3 loop reads CASSLPSLMNTQYF. In DNA form, the CDR3 reads TGTGCCAGCAGCCTCCCCTCACTGATGAATACGCAGTATTTT. The rearrangement joins TRBV5-4 to TRBJ2-3; D gene uncertain. This CDR3 region has 14 residues. Trimming stripped 4 bases from V and 7 bases from J, with 16 bases between. CDR1 is SGHNT, CDR2 YYREEE, per germline (reference sequence).

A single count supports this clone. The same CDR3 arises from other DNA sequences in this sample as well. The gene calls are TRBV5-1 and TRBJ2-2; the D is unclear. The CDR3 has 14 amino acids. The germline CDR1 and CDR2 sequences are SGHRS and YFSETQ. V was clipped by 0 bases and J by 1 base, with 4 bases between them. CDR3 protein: CASSLAGNTGELFF. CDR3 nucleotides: TGCGCCAGCAGCTTGGCAGGGAACACCGGGGAGCTGTTTTTT.

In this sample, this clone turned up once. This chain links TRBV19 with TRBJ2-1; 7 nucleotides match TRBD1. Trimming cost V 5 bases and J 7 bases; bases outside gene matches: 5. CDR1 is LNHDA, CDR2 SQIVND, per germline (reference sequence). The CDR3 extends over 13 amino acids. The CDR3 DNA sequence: TGTGCCAGTAGTCTCACGACAGGGAATGAGCAGTTCTTC. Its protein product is CASSLTTGNEQFF.

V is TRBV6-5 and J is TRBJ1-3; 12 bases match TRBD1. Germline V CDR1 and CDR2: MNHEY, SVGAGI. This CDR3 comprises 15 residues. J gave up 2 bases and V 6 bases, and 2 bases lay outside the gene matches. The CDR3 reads CASSRDRGPGNTIYF. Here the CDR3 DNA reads TGTGCCAGCAGCCGGGACAGGGGGCCTGGAAACACCATATATTTT.

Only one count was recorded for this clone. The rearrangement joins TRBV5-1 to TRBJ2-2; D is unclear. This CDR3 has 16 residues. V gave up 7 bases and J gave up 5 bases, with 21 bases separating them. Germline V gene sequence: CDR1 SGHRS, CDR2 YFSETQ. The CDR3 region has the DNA TGCGCCAGCGCACGATCTGGGATGGGAAAAACCGGGGAGCTGTTTTTT. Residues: CASARSGMGKTGELFF.

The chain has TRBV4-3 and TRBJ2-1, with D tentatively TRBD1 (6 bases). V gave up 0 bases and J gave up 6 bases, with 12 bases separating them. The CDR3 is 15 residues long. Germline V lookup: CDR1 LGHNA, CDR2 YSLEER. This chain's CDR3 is CASSQESQGSNEQFF. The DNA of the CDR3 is TGCGCCAGCAGCCAAGAGTCCCAGGGGTCCAATGAGCAGTTCTTC.

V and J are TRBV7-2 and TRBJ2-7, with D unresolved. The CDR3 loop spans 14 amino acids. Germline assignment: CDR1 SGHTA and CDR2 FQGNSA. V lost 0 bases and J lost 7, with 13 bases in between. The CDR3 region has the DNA TGTGCCAGCAGCTTAGCTGCCGGAGCTCGGGAGCAGTACTTC. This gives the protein CASSLAAGAREQYF.